The clone carrying this TCR beta chain was counted a single time. The antigen is not known. The PCR employed 60 Vbeta primers together with 13 Jbeta primers. Data came from immunoSEQ multiplex PCR; TCRdb stores just in-frame clones and leaves some out. The sample lists over 70,000 clones; roughly 67% were seen once. This sample stems from a study of cytomegalovirus exposure and HLA in healthy donors. Study-wide points: The classifier reportedly diagnosed cytomegalovirus status with high sensitivity and specificity.

This CDR3 has 13 amino acids. The germline gives CDR1 SGHTA, CDR2 FQGTGA. V was trimmed by 8 bases and J by 2 bases, leaving 11 bases between them. This receptor was taken from a woman aged 45-65 years in good health and CMV-seropositive. The chain has TRBV7-3 and TRBJ2-3, with a weak D call TRBD2 (6 bases). The specimen sequenced was PBMCs. In DNA, the CDR3 is TGTGCCAGCTCTCCTAGCGTCACAGATACGCAGTATTTT. This codes for CASSPSVTDTQYF.